A selection of T cell receptor beta chains follows, all from one sample in a study of identical twins. TCRdb processed the 5' RACE reads anew with MiXCR; each CDR3 protein has one entry. The data hold approximately 1.8 million distinct CDR3 sequences, with around 33% observed a single time. Sequences were obtained from cord blood. These receptors all stem from a newborn girl in good health. The CDR3 runs from the conserved cysteine through the conserved F or W. A D gene is named only where the DNA matches it firmly. Clone size is shown for a subset of rows, as once, few, many or a class of expanded clone.

d_call | j_call | v_call | clone_size | cdr3_aa | cdr3_nt
NA | TRBJ2-7 | TRBV3-1 | NA | CASSQEIAPSYEQYF | TGTGCCAGCAGCCAAGAGATAGCTCCTTCCTACGAGCAGTACTTC
TRBD2 | TRBJ2-2 | TRBV2 | NA | CASSGGGRAHTGELFF | TGTGCCAGCAGTGGTGGCGGGAGGGCCCACACCGGGGAGCTGTTTTTT
NA | TRBJ2-7 | TRBV29-1 | NA | CSANGVAEQYF | TGCAGCGCCAATGGGGTCGCCGAGCAGTACTTC
TRBD1 | TRBJ1-2 | TRBV20-1 | NA | CSARDSDRGLYGYTF | TGCAGTGCTAGAGATAGCGACAGGGGCCTCTATGGCTACACCTTC
TRBD2 | TRBJ2-4 | TRBV6-6 | NA | CASGLGSIQYF | TGTGCCTCGGGACTAGGAAGCATTCAGTACTTC
TRBD1 | TRBJ2-3 | TRBV29-1 | NA | CSAPRTGTGSTDTQYF | TGCAGCGCCCCACGAACCGGGACAGGGAGCACAGATACGCAGTATTTT
TRBD1 | TRBJ1-2 | TRBV7-9 | NA | CASRPDREDYGYTF | TGTGCCAGCCGACCGGACAGGGAAGACTATGGCTACACCTTC
NA | TRBJ2-2 | TRBV5-1 | NA | CASLGFLPGTGELFF | TGCGCCAGCTTGGGATTCTTGCCAGGGACCGGGGAGCTGTTTTTT
NA | TRBJ2-5 | TRBV12-3/TRBV12-4 | NA | CASTMTKGTQYF | TGTGCCAGCACCATGACCAAAGGGACCCAGTACTTC
TRBD2 | TRBJ2-7 | TRBV4-2 | few | CASSPTSGGAPNYYEQYF | TGTGCCAGCAGCCCCACTAGCGGGGGCGCACCCAACTACTACGAGCAGTACTTC
NA | TRBJ2-7 | TRBV29-1 | NA | CSVGLRLALDEQYF | TGCAGCGTTGGATTAAGGCTAGCCTTGGACGAGCAGTACTTC
NA | TRBJ1-2 | TRBV7-2 | few | CASSLERQSYGYTF | TGTGCCAGCAGCTTAGAAAGACAGTCTTATGGCTACACCTTC
NA | TRBJ1-2 | TRBV3-1 | few | CARSEVAGLNYGYTF | TGTGCCAGATCCGAGGTCGCGGGACTCAACTATGGCTACACCTTC